These 5 T cell receptor beta chains were all obtained from the same sample, sequenced in a study of blood T cell repertoires in COVID-19. Sequencing used immunoSEQ multiplex PCR; TCRdb keeps in-frame clones, though not all of them. Here the sample spans around 53,000 clones, just under 90% being singletons. The sequencing input was peripheral blood. All receptors derive from a woman aged 60-70 years with COVID-19, enrolled during active disease.

The chain has TRBV11-3 and TRBJ2-3, with 13 bases identical to TRBD2. J lost 3 bases, V lost 5 bases, and 8 bases had no gene match. CDR1 SGHNT and CDR2 YENEEA come from the germline V gene. The CDR3 loop spans 17 amino acids. CDR3 in amino acids: CASSPGWTSGSTDTQYF. The CDR3 DNA is TGTGCCAGCAGCCCGGGGTGGACTAGCGGGAGTACAGATACGCAGTATTTT.

DNA of the CDR3: TGCAGCGTTAGGGGGGGACTAAACAATGAGCAGTTCTTC. Amino acids: CSVRGGLNNEQFF. The chain couples TRBV29-1 to TRBJ2-1; a possible D gene is TRBD2 (7 bases). V was clipped by 5 bases and J by 5 bases, with 13 bases between them. Germline V gene sequence: CDR1 SQVTM, CDR2 ANQGSEA. There are 13 residues in the CDR3.

The chain combines TRBV6-5 with TRBJ2-1; 7 bases align to TRBD2. Germline CDR1 and CDR2: MNHEY and SVGAGI. This CDR3 contains 14 residues. V was clipped by 8 bases and J by 7 bases; unmatched bases: 11. The CDR3 nucleotides read TGTGCCAGCTTTTTGAGGGAGGGCAGGAATGAGCAGTTCTTC. Translation: CASFLREGRNEQFF.

V and J are TRBV27 and TRBJ2-3; no definite D call. The CDR3 consists of 11 residues. Looked up from germline, CDR1 is MNHEY and CDR2 is SMNVEV (reference sequence). V lost 8 bases to trimming and J lost 6 bases, with 9 bases between them. CDR3 DNA: TGTGCCAGCGGCCTTAAGGATACGCAGTATTTT. This sequence encodes CASGLKDTQYF.

This chain connects TRBV24-1 to TRBJ1-2; perhaps TRBD1 as D (5 bases). Per the germline V gene, CDR1 is KGHDR and CDR2 is SFDVKD. CDR3 length: 14 residues. Trimming took 5 bases from V and 0 from J, leaving 9 bases between them. CDR3 region: CATSATGPNYGYTF. In DNA, the CDR3 is TGTGCCACCAGTGCTACAGGACCTAACTATGGCTACACCTTC.